This T cell receptor beta chain was documented in a study of T cell clonotyping in hematopoietic cell transplantation. Study in general: Recipient samples before transplant were obtained post-cytoreduction.

As concerns this clone: The target antigen is unknown.

Described time point: recipient sample about 28 days before transplant, after cytoreduction. Blood collection times were about day -28 and days 30, 100, 180 posttransplant. The data were produced by immunoSEQ multiplex PCR, yet TCRdb's version contains in-frame clones alone and is incomplete. Of approximately 41,000 clones in the sample, 75% to 90% are singletons; the top ten hold about 3%. The CDR3 is 13 residues long. CDR1 is MNHNY, CDR2 SVGAGI, per germline (reference sequence). The J segment lost 10 bases and the V segment lost 6 bases, leaving 6 bases of the junction unmatched. Study results and caveats: Broader posttransplant TCR repertoire diversity was predicted by graft donor and pretransplant recipient Inverse Simpson Index values. At the given depth, recipient repertoires were over 95% de novo clonotypes.

This sequence was found in a man in his fifties or sixties with acute myeloid leukemia. Some clones in this sample may be carry-over from other donors' samples. This specimen consisted of peripheral blood mononuclear cells, obtained before stem cell transplant. This chain connects TRBV6-6 to TRBJ1-6; TRBD1 matches at 7 bases. The CDR3 spells CASSETGSSPLHF. In DNA, the CDR3 is TGTGCCAGCAGCGAGACAGGGAGCTCACCCCTCCACTTT.